Listed below are T cell receptor beta chains from one sample, sequenced in a study of Ad26.COV2.S vaccination and SARS-CoV-2 variants. Measured with immunoSEQ multiplex PCR; TCRdb has only the in-frame clones, and not every one. The sample shows a few hundred thousand clones, around 87% of them seen only once. The specimen comprised peripheral blood, sampled in a trial of Ad26.COV2.S vaccine versus placebo. These receptors all come from a person between 18 and 59 years old who received the Ad26.COV2.S COVID-19 vaccine or a placebo. Each CDR3 is given without its conserved first and last residue.

CDR3 length: 13
V gene: TRBV3-1/TRBV3-2
CDR3 protein: ASSPKTGGGTEAF

CDR3 length: 14
V gene: TRBV18
CDR3 protein: ASSPPTSGKNNEQF

CDR3 length: 16
V gene: TRBV4-3
CDR3 protein: ASSQDSGGGALADTQY

CDR3 length: 12
V gene: TRBV4-3
CDR3 protein: ASSPLVGALTQY

CDR3 length: 13
V gene: TRBV28
CDR3 protein: ASTSDRGSQKTSF

CDR3 length: 15
V gene: TRBV9
CDR3 protein: ASSPPRRSGGSYEQY

CDR3 length: 10
V gene: TRBV5-8
CDR3 protein: ASSSRQAKQF

CDR3 length: 15
V gene: TRBV13
CDR3 protein: ASSPPGTGVNNSPLH

CDR3 length: 10
V gene: TRBV12-3/TRBV12-4
CDR3 protein: ASSTDRLTQF

CDR3 length: 13
V gene: TRBV2
CDR3 protein: ASSKDQGAVTEAF

CDR3 length: 13
V gene: TRBV7-9
CDR3 protein: ASSRVTGSSYEQY

CDR3 length: 14
V gene: TRBV29-1
CDR3 protein: SVPNMDAGDTGELF

CDR3 length: 16
V gene: TRBV7-3
CDR3 protein: ASSLNSGRGLAHNEQF

CDR3 length: 12
V gene: TRBV10-3
CDR3 protein: AIRGQGGDTEAF

CDR3 length: 12
V gene: TRBV27
CDR3 protein: ASSYQGANQPQH

CDR3 length: 9
V gene: TRBV4-2
CDR3 protein: AGPKRRGAF

CDR3 length: 15
V gene: TRBV6-1
CDR3 protein: ASNEYPTGTFMNEQF

CDR3 length: 11
V gene: TRBV3-1/TRBV3-2
CDR3 protein: ASSQLDRNEQF

CDR3 length: 14
V gene: TRBV6-2/TRBV6-3
CDR3 protein: ASSAQAYPGRGEAF

CDR3 length: 11
V gene: TRBV5-4
CDR3 protein: ASSLSRVTPLH

CDR3 length: 13
V gene: TRBV6-2/TRBV6-3
CDR3 protein: ASSYGLLNTGELF

CDR3 length: 14
V gene: TRBV4-3
CDR3 protein: ASSQDAGNNNSPLH

CDR3 length: 13
V gene: TRBV6-5
CDR3 protein: ASSYSGPGLGEQY

CDR3 length: 13
V gene: TRBV28
CDR3 protein: ASSKTGESNQPQH

CDR3 length: 10
V gene: TRBV5-1
CDR3 protein: ASSFSDYEQY

CDR3 length: 12
V gene: TRBV4-3
CDR3 protein: ASSRDRANQPQH

CDR3 length: 13
V gene: TRBV9
CDR3 protein: ASSAGGRGLGGYT

CDR3 length: 11
V gene: TRBV7-9
CDR3 protein: ASSLNPRYGYT

CDR3 length: 11
V gene: TRBV5-1
CDR3 protein: ASTRGGRETQY

CDR3 length: 11
V gene: TRBV6-6
CDR3 protein: ASSYSVGYEQY

CDR3 length: 13
V gene: TRBV28
CDR3 protein: ASSSPGLVGEEQF

CDR3 length: 9
V gene: TRBV24-1
CDR3 protein: ATSLGTEQY

CDR3 length: 9
V gene: TRBV11-2
CDR3 protein: ASETEETQY

CDR3 length: 12
V gene: TRBV6-2/TRBV6-3
CDR3 protein: ASSPSGGSYEQY

CDR3 length: 12
V gene: TRBV10-3
CDR3 protein: AISARDTGNTIY

CDR3 length: 13
V gene: TRBV4-2
CDR3 protein: ASSQGGGDPDTQY

CDR3 length: 11
V gene: TRBV4-3
CDR3 protein: ASSQDLGEKLF

CDR3 length: 15
V gene: TRBV6-2/TRBV6-3
CDR3 protein: ASSYGLAGELTDTQY

CDR3 length: 15
V gene: TRBV7-2
CDR3 protein: ASSLVAPSGGQETQY

CDR3 length: 10
V gene: TRBV27
CDR3 protein: ASSLNGNTIY

CDR3 length: 10
V gene: TRBV27
CDR3 protein: ASSSGRGEQY

CDR3 length: 12
V gene: TRBV4-2
CDR3 protein: ASSQDYPSHEQF

CDR3 length: 11
V gene: TRBV5-1
CDR3 protein: ASSLGSNYGYT

CDR3 length: 10
V gene: TRBV27
CDR3 protein: ASSFLGDEQF

CDR3 length: 13
V gene: TRBV5-5
CDR3 protein: ASRPGTGQNTEAF

CDR3 length: 14
V gene: TRBV28
CDR3 protein: ASRLSDRGTTYEQY

CDR3 length: 14
V gene: TRBV28
CDR3 protein: ASSKSLGRGNTEQF

CDR3 length: 13
V gene: TRBV29-1
CDR3 protein: SVEEEGSDKNIQY

CDR3 length: 13
V gene: TRBV6-5
CDR3 protein: ASSYSSQFTGELF

CDR3 length: 14
V gene: TRBV5-5
CDR3 protein: ASSLYPTGGNQPQH

CDR3 length: 12
V gene: TRBV11-2
CDR3 protein: ASSFGTPRYEQY